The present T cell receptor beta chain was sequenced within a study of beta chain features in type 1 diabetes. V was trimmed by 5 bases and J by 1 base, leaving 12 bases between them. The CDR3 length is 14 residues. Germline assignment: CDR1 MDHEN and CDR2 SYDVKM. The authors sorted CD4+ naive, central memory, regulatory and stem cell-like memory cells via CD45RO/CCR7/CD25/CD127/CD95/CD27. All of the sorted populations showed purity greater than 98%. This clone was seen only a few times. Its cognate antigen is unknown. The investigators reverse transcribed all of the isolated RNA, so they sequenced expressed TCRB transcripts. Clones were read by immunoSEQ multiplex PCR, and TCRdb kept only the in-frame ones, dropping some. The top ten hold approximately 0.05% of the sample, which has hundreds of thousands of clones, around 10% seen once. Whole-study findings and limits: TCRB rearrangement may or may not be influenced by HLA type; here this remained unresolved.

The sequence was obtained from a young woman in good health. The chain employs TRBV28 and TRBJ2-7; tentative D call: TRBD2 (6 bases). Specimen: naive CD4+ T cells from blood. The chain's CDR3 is CASSRGGTSYEQYV. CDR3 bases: TGTGCCAGCAGTAGAGGCGGGACTTCCTACGAGCAGTACGTC.